This TCR beta chain emerged from a study of CD8 T cells in ankylosing spondylitis. Study-level results: It was reported that disease-linked clones were significantly enriched in matched ankylosing spondylitis synovial fluid. Earlier studies detected some motif variants in reactive arthritis synovial fluid and blood.

The V end was cut by 1 base, the J end by 4 bases, with 11 bases between. Germline CDR1 and CDR2: SGHRS and YFSETQ. The CDR3 totals 14 residues. This clonotype was seen more than once but under ten times. Its antigen is not identified. Using its own MiXCR run on the 5' RACE reads, TCRdb lists one record per CDR3 protein. The table includes hundreds of thousands of distinct CDR3 sequences, more than 25% detected once. V and J are TRBV5-1 and TRBJ1-2; possible D gene TRBD1, 6 bases. What was sequenced was blood, either unsorted or a sorted T cell fraction (not recorded which). This sequence was found in a male donor with ankylosing spondylitis or in good health (not recorded which). The CDR3 coding sequence is TGCGCCAGCAGCTTGTCTCAGGGGCCCTATGGCTACACCTTC. It translates to CASSLSQGPYGYTF.